This T cell receptor beta chain was obtained from a study of cytomegalovirus exposure and HLA in healthy donors. It was with 60 Vbeta and 13 Jbeta primers that the PCR ran. The data were produced by immunoSEQ multiplex PCR, yet TCRdb's version contains in-frame clones alone and is incomplete. This table holds roughly 150,000 clones, 85% found once. Study results and limitations: Cytomegalovirus-associated status was assigned to around 160 TCR beta chains.

Trimming took off 5 bases at V and 6 bases at J, with 13 bases between the two ends. Germline CDR1 is SGHVS and CDR2 is FQNEAQ. CDR3 length: 13 residues. Points on this clone: Its antigen is still unknown.

The V and J genes are TRBV7-8 and TRBJ1-1, with D perhaps matching TRBD1 (6 bases). This receptor was taken from a man aged 25 to 45 in good health and CMV-seropositive. Sequencing was carried out using PBMCs. CDR3: CASSPRGRSEAFF. CDR3 nucleotide sequence: TGTGCCAGCAGCCCCAGGGGAAGGTCTGAAGCTTTCTTT.